This T cell receptor beta chain was documented in a study of shared clonotypes between healthy human individuals. General study points: A handful of donors held about 5% of naive CD4 clonotypes in common.

This CDR3 is built from 15 residues. Germline V gives CDR1 MNHEY, CDR2 SVGAGI. V lost 0 bases to trimming and J lost 5 bases, with 13 bases between them. Researchers divided each subset's genomic DNA evenly across several immunoSEQ plates. Assay used: immunoSEQ multiplex PCR; TCRdb lists only in-frame clones, some missing. The sample includes about 2,200,000 clones, roughly 91% of them seen just once. As regards this clone: Its antigen is as yet unknown. Other DNA variants within this sample encode the same CDR3.

Terminally differentiated effector memory CD45RA+ cells were excluded from the naive CD8 cells, which were CD45RO-negative and positively selected for CCR7. Only Caucasian adults living in Nashville, Tennessee served as donors. This receptor was taken from a young man in good health. Some clones in this sample may be carry-over from other donors' samples. V and J are TRBV6-5 and TRBJ1-1, with D perhaps matching TRBD1 (6 bases). The sample consisted of naive CD8+ T cells from PBMCs. The CDR3 protein is CASSYSRGARTEAFF. CDR3 DNA: TGTGCCAGCAGTTACTCGAGGGGGGCGCGGACTGAAGCTTTCTTT.